One sample yielded the 27 T cell receptor beta chains listed below, sequenced in a study of OX40 agonist ivuxolimab in advanced cancers. Libraries were prepared through the immunoSEQ multiplex PCR assay. TCRdb took over this immuneACCESS table, retaining in-frame rearrangements with V and J assigned. Such tables are incomplete; in checked studies, under half of the missing clones stem from an unresolved V gene, and the remainder is unexplained. The sample table lists approximately 50,000 clones, 88% of them with a count of one. The top ten clonotypes cover roughly 8.4% of the sample. The material sequenced was CD4+ or CD8+ T cells sorted from blood, taken in a trial of the OX40 agonist ivuxolimab. The receptors here all came from an adult with an advanced solid tumor such as melanoma, head and neck, liver or kidney cancer.

In the case of this clone: Other DNA sequences of this sample code for an identical CDR3. The chain is built from TRBV19 and TRBJ1-1; TRBD1 matches at 9 bases. The germline gives CDR1 LNHDA, CDR2 SQIVND (reference sequence). The junction had 5 bases not matched to a gene; V was cut back by 3 bases and J by 6 bases. This CDR3 contains 14 residues. The CDR3 region is CASSIGQGLPEAFF. The CDR3 DNA is TGTGCCAGTAGTATTGGACAGGGGCTACCTGAAGCTTTCTTT.

There are a few counts of this clone. V usage is TRBV2 and J usage is TRBJ2-7, with a possible D match to TRBD2 (5 bases). Trimming cost V 8 bases and J 6 bases, with 23 bases left between them. The CDR3 length is 15 residues. The germline V gene has CDR1 SNHLY and CDR2 FYNNEI. The CDR3 DNA reads TGTGCCAGCGGCTCGGAGCGGAGCCGTTCGGGCGAGCAGTACTTC. Amino acids: CASGSERSRSGEQYF.

The chain recombines TRBV12-5 with TRBJ2-1; D remains ambiguous. CDR1 LGHNT and CDR2 FRNRAP come from the germline V gene. There are 14 residues in the CDR3. V dropped 1 base and J dropped 2 bases, with 6 bases sitting between them. CDR3: CASGLGLAYNEQFF. CDR3 sequence (DNA): TGTGCTAGTGGTTTGGGGCTAGCCTACAATGAGCAGTTCTTC.

The chain combines TRBV9 with TRBJ2-2; the match to TRBD2 covers 7 bases. J lost 2 bases, V lost 0 bases, and 4 bases had no gene match. Germline V gene data show CDR1 as SGDLS and CDR2 as YYNGEE. This CDR3 spans 16 amino acids. CDR3 amino acids: CASSVESGVNTGELFF. The CDR3 DNA is TGTGCCAGCAGCGTAGAGAGCGGGGTTAACACCGGGGAGCTGTTTTTT.

The chain joins TRBV11-3 to TRBJ2-2; D is ambiguous. Germline lookup yields CDR1 SGHNT and CDR2 YENEEA. The CDR3 has 14 amino acids. Trimming took 0 bases from V and 3 from J, leaving 5 bases between them. As DNA, the CDR3 is TGTGCCAGCAGCTTAGAGGGGTACACCGGGGAGCTGTTTTTT. Protein sequence: CASSLEGYTGELFF.

The rearrangement uses TRBV19 and TRBJ1-4; D is possibly TRBD1 (5 bases). There are 15 residues in the CDR3. V dropped 3 bases and J dropped 7 bases, with 15 bases sitting between them. In germline, CDR1 is LNHDA, CDR2 SQIVND (reference sequence). The CDR3 coding sequence is TGTGCCAGTAGTATGGACATACTCGCCGGTGAAAAACTGTTTTTT. It codes for CASSMDILAGEKLFF.

The rearrangement uses TRBV5-1 and TRBJ2-7; 10 nucleotides align to TRBD1. CDR1 and CDR2 (germline): SGHRS, YFSETQ. This CDR3 region has 16 residues. J was trimmed by 6 bases and V by 0 bases; bases with no gene match: 9. CDR3 sequence: CASSLATGQGWGEQYF. The CDR3 region has the DNA TGCGCCAGCAGCTTGGCCACGGGACAGGGGTGGGGCGAGCAGTACTTC.

This clone was seen once. The chain is built from TRBV5-4 and TRBJ1-1, with D uncertain. Germline CDR1 reads SGHNT; CDR2 reads YYREEE (reference sequence). The CDR3 sequence is 13 residues long. The V gene lost 2 bases and the J gene lost 10 bases, with 15 bases spanning the gap. CDR3 coding DNA: TGTGCCAGCAGCTTTTGGGTGACCCCAACAGCTTTCTTT. The encoded protein is CASSFWVTPTAFF.

The rearrangement links TRBV11-2 to TRBJ2-7; 12 bases map to TRBD2. V shed 1 base, J shed 2 bases, and the junction held 6 bases outside the gene matches. The germline V gene has CDR1 SGHAT and CDR2 FQNNGV. This CDR3 spans 17 amino acids. The DNA of the CDR3 is TGTGCCAGCAGCTTAGTTTGGACTAGCGGGACCCCCTACGAGCAGTACTTC. Amino acid sequence: CASSLVWTSGTPYEQYF.

The V gene is TRBV5-6, the J gene TRBJ1-2; 9 bases are a match to TRBD1. The CDR3 is made up of 17 amino acids. Germline-derived CDR1 and CDR2 are SGHDT and YYEEEE. The V segment lost 3 bases and the J segment 4 bases; nucleotides outside the gene matches: 13. In nucleotides, the CDR3 is TGTGCCAGCAGCTCCAACCTACAGGGGGCGTGGATCTATGGCTACACCTTC. As protein: CASSSNLQGAWIYGYTF. Full variable domain (rest looked up from reference TRBV5-6 and TRBJ1-2): DAGVTQSPTHLIKTRGQQVTLRCSPKSGHDTVSWYQQALGQGPQFIFQYYEEEERQRGNFPDRFSGHQFPNYSSELNVNALLLGDSALYLCASSSNLQGAWIYGYTFGSGTRLTVV.

CDR3 nucleotides: TGTGCCAGCAGTTTTTGGGGACTAGTCGGAGATACGCAGTATTTT. Residues: CASSFWGLVGDTQYF. The chain recombines TRBV27 with TRBJ2-3, with TRBD2 matching over 8 bases. The CDR3 extends over 15 amino acids. Germline assignment: CDR1 MNHEY and CDR2 SMNVEV (reference sequence). Germline trimming cut 3 bases from V and 5 bases from J; bases unmatched to any gene: 7.

The V gene is TRBV27, the J gene TRBJ2-1, with a possible D match to TRBD2 (5 bases). V was shortened by 2 bases and J by 2 bases, with 7 bases between the two germline ends. Germline V gives CDR1 MNHEY, CDR2 SMNVEV (reference sequence). This CDR3 is built from 14 residues. CDR3 residues: CASSLAGTYNEQFF. The CDR3 coding sequence is TGTGCCAGCAGTTTAGCGGGCACCTACAATGAGCAGTTCTTC.

This chain connects TRBV6-6 to TRBJ2-7, with 7 bases aligning to TRBD1. The CDR3 consists of 16 residues. Germline CDR1 MNHNY, CDR2 SVGAGI (reference sequence). J gave up 0 bases and V 3 bases, and 8 bases lay outside the gene matches. Here the CDR3 reads CASSYSRQGSSYEQYF. The CDR3 nucleotides read TGTGCCAGCAGTTATAGCCGACAGGGAAGCTCCTACGAGCAGTACTTC.

This rearrangement joins TRBV7-2 to TRBJ2-3; D unresolved. Trimming took 6 bases from V and 3 from J, leaving 4 bases between them. The CDR3 runs to 11 residues. Germline values: CDR1 SGHTA, CDR2 FQGNSA. DNA for the CDR3: TGTGCCAGCAGAGAAACAGATACGCAGTATTTT. Encoded protein: CASRETDTQYF. Variable domain in full (rest from reference TRBV7-2 and TRBJ2-3): GAGVSQSPSNKVTEKGKDVELRCDPISGHTALYWYRQSLGQGLEFLIYFQGNSAPDKSGLPSDRFSAERTGGSVSTLTIQRTQQEDSAVYLCASRETDTQYFGPGTRLTVL.

This clone was seen just once. J is TRBJ2-5 and V is TRBV5-4; the D gene is possibly TRBD2 (5 bases). Germline CDR1 SGHNT, CDR2 YYREEE (reference sequence). This CDR3 has 14 amino acids. Trimming pared 0 bases from V and 2 bases from J, leaving 8 bases between. CDR3 DNA sequence: TGTGCCAGCAGCTTGGGGACTGAACAAGAGACCCAGTACTTC. This codes for CASSLGTEQETQYF.

The CDR3 protein is CASSQKDSYEQYF. The CDR3 nucleotides read TGCGCCAGCAGCCAAAAAGACAGTTACGAGCAGTACTTC. The rearrangement joins TRBV4-3 to TRBJ2-7; D perhaps matches TRBD1 (5 bases). Deletions cut 2 bases from V and 4 bases from J, with 9 bases between. This CDR3 is built from 13 residues. Germline assignment: CDR1 LGHNA and CDR2 YSLEER.

This clone occurred a few times. This sequence joins TRBV10-3 and TRBJ1-5; D unresolved. From germline, CDR1 is ENHRY and CDR2 SYGVKD. The CDR3 runs 13 residues. Trimming pared 3 bases from V and 1 base from J, leaving 4 bases between. DNA of the CDR3: TGTGCCATCAGTGAAGGGAGCAATCAGCCCCAGCATTTT. Protein sequence: CAISEGSNQPQHF.

The chain has TRBV13 and TRBJ2-3; TRBD2 matches 7 bases. V shed 5 bases, J shed 0 bases, and the junction held 17 bases outside the gene matches. The CDR3 length is 19 residues. Per germline, CDR1 PRHDT and CDR2 FYEKMQ (reference sequence). CDR3 sequence (DNA): TGTGCCAGCAGCACTTTGGTCCGGGACTACCCCTCTAGCACAGATACGCAGTATTTT. Translation gives CASSTLVRDYPSSTDTQYF.

V usage is TRBV15 and J usage is TRBJ2-7, with D tentatively TRBD1 or TRBD2 (5 bases each). CDR1 LNHNV and CDR2 YYDKDF come from the germline V gene (reference sequence). Trimming stripped 2 bases from V and 1 base from J, with 12 bases between. The CDR3 has 15 amino acids. The CDR3 loop is CATSRLGADSYEQYF. The DNA for the CDR3 is TGTGCCACCAGCAGACTCGGGGCTGATTCCTACGAGCAGTACTTC.

This chain uses TRBV4-3 with TRBJ2-7, with D maybe TRBD1 (6 bases). The CDR3 is made up of 16 amino acids. The germline V gene encodes CDR1 LGHNA and CDR2 YSLEER. The germline V and J ends were trimmed by 4 bases and 1 base, with 17 bases remaining between them. This CDR3 is CASSLEQTGFSYEQYF. CDR3 in DNA: TGCGCCAGCAGCCTAGAACAAACAGGGTTTTCCTACGAGCAGTACTTC.

This sequence joins TRBV15 and TRBJ2-3; 9 bases are shared with TRBD2. The germline CDR1 and CDR2 sequences are LNHNV and YYDKDF (reference sequence). This CDR3 is 17 amino acids long. The trim removed 2 bases at V and 8 bases at J, leaving 14 bases unmatched. In DNA, the CDR3 is TGTGCCACCAGCAGATCCGGGATAGCGGGGGTCACCGGTACGCAGTATTTT. Amino acids: CATSRSGIAGVTGTQYF.

V and J are TRBV7-9 and TRBJ2-5; 7 nucleotides match TRBD1. With V trimmed by 5 bases and J by 4 bases, 4 bases remained unmatched. The CDR3 runs to 13 residues. Germline V gene data show CDR1 as SEHNR and CDR2 as FQNEAQ (reference sequence). The chain's CDR3 is CASSRDSGETQYF. Written as DNA, the CDR3 is TGTGCCAGCAGCCGGGACAGCGGAGAGACCCAGTACTTC.

Comments on this clone: Other DNA sequences in this specimen translate into the identical CDR3. The J gene is TRBJ2-4, the V gene TRBV18; perhaps TRBD1 as D (7 bases). V was shortened by 6 bases and J by 5 bases, with 11 bases between the two germline ends. There are 13 residues in the CDR3. In germline, CDR1 is KGHSH, CDR2 LQKENI. Written as DNA, the CDR3 is TGTGCCAGCTCGGAGGGACAGCAAAACATTCAGTACTTC. It is translated as CASSEGQQNIQYF.

This clone was counted a few times. The chain is built from TRBV4-3 and TRBJ2-3, with D tentatively TRBD2 (6 bases). This CDR3 is 18 amino acids long. CDR1 LGHNA and CDR2 YSLEER come from the germline V gene. V shed 2 bases and J shed 3 bases, with 21 bases lying between them. CDR3 DNA sequence: TGCGCCAGCAGCCAACAGGGAGTCGGCGGGGAAGGGACAGATACGCAGTATTTT. Its translation is CASSQQGVGGEGTDTQYF.

The chain combines TRBV18 with TRBJ1-1, with TRBD1 matching over 7 bases. With V trimmed by 5 bases and J by 3 bases, 9 bases remained unmatched. The CDR3 is made up of 15 amino acids. Germline V gene lookup returns CDR1 KGHSH and CDR2 LQKENI. The CDR3 coding sequence is TGTGCCAGCTCATCTACAGGGGTTGGAGACACTGAAGCTTTCTTT. This encodes CASSSTGVGDTEAFF.

The sample holds one count of this clone. V and J are TRBV7-3 and TRBJ2-3; 7 nucleotides match TRBD2. V gave up 1 base and J gave up 6 bases; unmatched junction bases: 4. The germline CDR1 and CDR2 sequences are SGHTA and FQGTGA. There are 14 residues in the CDR3. In DNA, the CDR3 is TGTGCCAGCAGCTTAAATGCGGGAGTTGATACGCAGTATTTT. Amino acids: CASSLNAGVDTQYF.

The chain is built from TRBV27 and TRBJ2-4, with D unclear. Trimming pared 6 bases from V and 1 base from J, leaving 10 bases between. The CDR3 is 14 amino acids. Per the germline V gene, CDR1 is MNHEY and CDR2 is SMNVEV (reference sequence). The CDR3 bases are TGTGCCAGCAGCCTTGCATGGGCCAAAAACATTCAGTACTTC. The encoded protein is CASSLAWAKNIQYF.